This T cell receptor (beta chain) was captured in a study of graft-versus-host responses after intestinal transplantation. The assay was immunoSEQ multiplex PCR, and TCRdb's table has in-frame clones only and misses some. The sample yields over 90,000 clones, roughly 91% seen once. Points on this clone: The antigen remains undetermined.

The sample in question was unstimulated CD4+ T cells sorted from spleen or lymph node cells, obtained before transplant. The sequence came from a human donor who was the organ donor for an intestinal transplant.

CDR3 loop: CASSLDAGWGNTIYF. DNA for the CDR3: TGTGCCAGCAGCTTAGACGCAGGGTGGGGAAACACCATATATTTT. V is TRBV7-2 and J is TRBJ1-3; D perhaps matches TRBD1 (5 bases). V lost 1 base, J lost 4 bases, and 11 bases lay in between. The CDR3 loop spans 15 amino acids. Looked up from germline, CDR1 is SGHTA and CDR2 is FQGNSA.